Many counts were recorded for the clone carrying this T cell receptor (beta chain). The data stem from a study of T cells in Graves' hyperthyroidism and ophthalmopathy. TCR beta CDR3 sequences were amplified from RNA transcripts. The study used the HTBI primer set for a first-round RT-PCR of the TCR CDR3. TCRdb reprocessed the multiplex PCR reads with MiXCR, giving one entry per CDR3 protein. The sample records 300,000 to 450,000 distinct CDR3 sequences, roughly 13% being singletons. Trimming shortened V by 8 bases and J by 1 base, and 27 bases separated the two germline ends. The germline V gene has CDR1 MNHNS and CDR2 SASEGT. This CDR3 spans 19 amino acids.

This sequence was found in a man in his thirties or forties with Graves' hyperthyroidism that later progressed to Graves' ophthalmopathy. The specimen was blood. The chain carries TRBV6-1 and TRBJ2-1, with TRBD2 as a possible D gene (5 bases). CDR3 loop: CASSQRPEWRLLSYNEQFF. The DNA of the CDR3 is TGTGCCAGCTCCCAGCGGCCTGAATGGAGGCTTTTGTCCTACAATGAGCAGTTCTTC.